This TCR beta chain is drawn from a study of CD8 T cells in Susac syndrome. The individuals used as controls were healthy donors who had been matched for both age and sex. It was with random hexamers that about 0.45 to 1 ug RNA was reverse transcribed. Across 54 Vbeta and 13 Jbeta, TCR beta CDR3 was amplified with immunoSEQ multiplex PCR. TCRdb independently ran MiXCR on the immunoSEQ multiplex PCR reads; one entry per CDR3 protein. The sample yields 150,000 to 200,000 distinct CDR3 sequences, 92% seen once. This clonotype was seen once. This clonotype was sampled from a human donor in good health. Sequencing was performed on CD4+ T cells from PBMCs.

Here the CDR3 DNA reads TGTGCCAGCAGCCTGAGCACGTCCGGCGGCTACACCTTC. Its protein is CASSLSTSGGYTF. The chain uses TRBV11-2 and TRBJ1-2; unclear D gene. There are 13 residues in the CDR3. Germline CDR1 and CDR2: SGHAT and FQNNGV. Deletions cut 5 bases from V and 8 bases from J, with 15 bases between.